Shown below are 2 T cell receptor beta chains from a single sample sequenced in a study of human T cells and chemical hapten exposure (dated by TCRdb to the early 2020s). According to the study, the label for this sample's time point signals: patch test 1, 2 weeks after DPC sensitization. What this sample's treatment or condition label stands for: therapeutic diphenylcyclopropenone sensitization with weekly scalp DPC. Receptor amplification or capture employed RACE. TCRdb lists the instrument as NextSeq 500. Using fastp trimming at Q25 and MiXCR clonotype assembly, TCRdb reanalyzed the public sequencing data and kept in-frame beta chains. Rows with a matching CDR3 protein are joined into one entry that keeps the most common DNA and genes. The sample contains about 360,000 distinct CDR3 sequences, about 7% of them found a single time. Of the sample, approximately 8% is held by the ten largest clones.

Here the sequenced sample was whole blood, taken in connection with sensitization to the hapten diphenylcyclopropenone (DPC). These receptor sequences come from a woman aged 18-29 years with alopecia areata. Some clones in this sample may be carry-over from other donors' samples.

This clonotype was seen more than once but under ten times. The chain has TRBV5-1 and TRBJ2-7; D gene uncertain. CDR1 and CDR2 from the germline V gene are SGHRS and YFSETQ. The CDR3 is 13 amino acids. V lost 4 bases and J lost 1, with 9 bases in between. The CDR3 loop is CASSRGWSYEQYF. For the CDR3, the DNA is TGCGCCAGCAGCCGCGGTTGGTCCTACGAGCAGTACTTC.

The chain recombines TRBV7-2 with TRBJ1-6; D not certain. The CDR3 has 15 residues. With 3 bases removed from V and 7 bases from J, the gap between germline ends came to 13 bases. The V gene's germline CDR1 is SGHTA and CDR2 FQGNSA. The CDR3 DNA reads TGTGCCAGCAGCTTGGCGGACCGAGGGAATTCACCCCTCCACTTT. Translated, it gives CASSLADRGNSPLHF.